These 28 T cell receptor beta chains were sequenced from one sample in a study of blood T cell repertoires in COVID-19. Sequencing used immunoSEQ multiplex PCR; TCRdb keeps in-frame clones, though not all of them. The table has over 95,000 clones, roughly 80% seen once. Sequencing used peripheral blood. These receptors were obtained from a human donor in a cohort sampled during active COVID-19.

The rearrangement uses TRBV5-6 and TRBJ1-1; TRBD1 aligns across 9 bases. Losses at the gene ends were 4 bases for V and 5 bases for J; bases not matched to a gene: 6. CDR3 length equals 14 residues. Germline CDR1 reads SGHDT; CDR2 reads YYEEEE. This CDR3 is CASSADRGVTEAFF. Written as DNA, the CDR3 is TGTGCCAGCAGCGCGGACAGGGGTGTGACTGAAGCTTTCTTT.

This clone occurred a few times. The gene calls are TRBV28 and TRBJ1-5, with D possibly being TRBD1 (6 bases). Trimming took 8 bases from V and 3 from J, leaving 14 bases between them. CDR1 and CDR2 from the germline V gene are MDHEN and SYDVKM. This CDR3 is built from 14 residues. The CDR3 sequence is CASSRGGYNQPQHF. Written as DNA, the CDR3 is TGTGCCAGCTCTCGGGGGGGCTACAATCAGCCCCAGCATTTT. Drawing the rest from reference TRBV28 and TRBJ1-5, the complete variable domain is DVKVTQSSRYLVKRTGEKVFLECVQDMDHENMFWYRQDPGLGLRLIYFSYDVKMKEKGDIPEGYSVSREKKERFSLILESASTNQTSMYLCASSRGGYNQPQHFGDGTRLSIL.

The chain carries TRBV2 and TRBJ2-5, with a tentative D call TRBD2 (5 bases). The CDR3 totals 15 residues. The V and J ends lost 7 bases and 1 base respectively, with 16 bases between them. Germline CDR1 and CDR2: SNHLY and FYNNEI. Here the CDR3 DNA reads TGTGCCAGCACCCTCGGTTTGAGCGGCCAAGAGACCCAGTACTTC. It specifies CASTLGLSGQETQYF.

The genes are TRBV11-2 and TRBJ2-3, with 8 positions matching TRBD1. The CDR3 is 16 residues long. V gave up 5 bases and J gave up 3 bases; unmatched junction bases: 10. In germline, CDR1 is SGHAT, CDR2 FQNNGV. The DNA of the CDR3 is TGTGCCAGCAGCGAATTCTTTGGGACAGGTACAGATACGCAGTATTTT. Translating it yields CASSEFFGTGTDTQYF.

This sequence joins TRBV6-5 and TRBJ2-7, with 7 bases aligning to TRBD2. Germline V lookup: CDR1 MNHEY, CDR2 SVGAGI. CDR3 length: 15 residues. The CDR3 spells CAIGSLAASSYEQYF. The CDR3 DNA reads as TGTGCGATCGGGTCTCTAGCGGCTAGCTCCTACGAGCAGTACTTC.

CDR3 region: CASSIVQGFPDSNQPQHF. The CDR3 DNA reads TGTGCCAGTAGTATAGTCCAGGGTTTTCCAGATAGCAATCAGCCCCAGCATTTT. The chain links TRBV19 to TRBJ1-5; perhaps TRBD1 as D (5 bases). The CDR3 is 18 residues long. The V gene's germline CDR1 is LNHDA and CDR2 SQIVND (reference sequence). Trimming removed 1 base from V and 0 bases from J, with 16 bases in between. The whole variable domain, remainder taken from reference TRBV19 and TRBJ1-5, is DGGITQSPKYLFRKEGQNVTLSCEQNLNHDAMYWYRQDPGQGLRLIYYSQIVNDFQKGDIAEGYSVSREKKESFPLTVTSAQKNPTAFYLCASSIVQGFPDSNQPQHFGDGTRLSIL.

This chain links TRBV20-1 with TRBJ2-7, with a weak D call TRBD2 (6 bases). Trimming removed 3 bases at V and 7 bases at J, with 16 bases between. Germline-derived CDR1 and CDR2 are DFQATT and SNEGSKA (reference sequence). The CDR3 runs to 13 residues. The CDR3 loop is CSASYGVGREQYF. Written as DNA, the CDR3 is TGCAGTGCTAGTTACGGGGTTGGGAGGGAGCAGTACTTC.

To note about this clone: An end of the junction differs from the germline gene, which may be a read error. The chain has TRBV5-1 and TRBJ1-1; no clear D. CDR1 is SGHRS, CDR2 YFSETQ, per germline. This CDR3 has 14 residues. CDR3 in DNA: TGCGCCAGCAGTTTGGGAGGGTCGACCCCTGAAGCTTTCTTT. Amino acids: CASSLGGSTPEAFF.

The chain links TRBV7-2 to TRBJ2-7; D unclear. Germline V CDR1 and CDR2: SGHTA, FQGNSA. The CDR3 runs to 12 residues. Between the trimmed V and J ends, which lost 8 bases and 2 bases, there was a span of 10 bases. The CDR3 loop is CASQDRAYEQYF. CDR3 bases: TGTGCCAGCCAGGATCGAGCCTACGAGCAGTACTTC.

The table lists this clone with a count of one. The rearrangement links TRBV18 to TRBJ2-3, with TRBD2 matching 9 bases. The length of the CDR3 is 16 residues. CDR1 and CDR2 (germline): KGHSH, LQKENI. The junction had 3 bases not matched to a gene; V was cut back by 0 bases and J by 2 bases. The CDR3 sequence: CASSPPKRGATDTQYF. The CDR3 DNA is TGTGCCAGCTCACCACCAAAGCGGGGGGCCACAGATACGCAGTATTTT.

To note about this clone: Other nucleotide sequences from this sample produce the same CDR3. The V call is TRBV6-6, the J call TRBJ1-2, with 7 bases lining up with TRBD1. The J segment lost 3 bases and the V segment lost 6 bases, leaving 4 bases of the junction unmatched. This CDR3 has 13 residues. CDR1 is MNHNY and CDR2 is SVGAGI in the germline V gene (reference sequence). The CDR3 nucleotides are TGTGCCAGCAGCCCAACAGGGGACTATGGCTACACCTTC. It codes for CASSPTGDYGYTF.

This chain connects TRBV6-5 to TRBJ1-2, with D possibly TRBD1 on 6 matching bases. Germline V gene lookup returns CDR1 MNHEY and CDR2 SVGAGI. The CDR3 totals 14 residues. Trimming left V 5 bases short and J 8 bases short, with 18 bases between. CDR3 loop: CASSTVGQTKGYTF. The CDR3, as DNA: TGTGCCAGCAGTACCGTCGGACAGACAAAAGGCTACACCTTC.

This chain links TRBV4-3 with TRBJ2-7, with TRBD1 matching over 8 bases. The V gene's germline CDR1 is LGHNA and CDR2 YSLEER. V dropped 1 base and J dropped 3; count of bases not matched to a gene: 5. The CDR3 contains 15 residues. CDR3 loop: CASSQARDRLYEQYF. In nucleotides, the CDR3 is TGCGCCAGCAGCCAAGCCCGGGACAGGCTCTACGAGCAGTACTTC.

In its sample, this clone was seen a few times. The CDR3: CASSRHHRNYNSPLHF. The CDR3 nucleotides are TGTGCCAGCAGTCGACACCACAGGAATTATAATTCACCCCTCCACTTT. The rearrangement links TRBV6-6 to TRBJ1-6; perhaps TRBD1 as D (5 bases). Looked up from germline, CDR1 is MNHNY and CDR2 is SVGAGI (reference sequence). The CDR3 sequence is 16 residues long. Trimming cost V 5 bases and J 4 bases, with 15 bases left between them.

J is TRBJ1-2 and V is TRBV9; the D gene is possibly TRBD1 (6 bases). The CDR3 is 11 residues long. The germline V gene encodes CDR1 SGDLS and CDR2 YYNGEE. Trimming stripped 4 bases from V and 8 bases from J, with 9 bases between. The CDR3: CASSTGLGYTF. The CDR3 DNA reads as TGTGCCAGCAGCACAGGGTTGGGCTACACCTTC.

The genes are TRBV2 and TRBJ1-5; maybe TRBD1 (5 bases). This CDR3 has 14 amino acids. Trimming stripped 4 bases from V and 3 bases from J, with 10 bases between. Germline V gene sequence: CDR1 SNHLY, CDR2 FYNNEI. DNA of the CDR3: TGTGCCAGCAGTGTGGGGGGTATCAATCAGCCCCAGCATTTT. It yields the protein CASSVGGINQPQHF.

CDR3 DNA sequence: TGTGCCAGCAGCTTCTCCGACAGTATGAACACTGAAGCTTTCTTT. This translates into CASSFSDSMNTEAFF. The chain carries TRBV7-2 and TRBJ1-1; D may be TRBD1 (5 bases). The CDR3 covers 15 residues. Trimming pared 3 bases from V and 0 bases from J, leaving 11 bases between. Per germline, CDR1 SGHTA and CDR2 FQGNSA.

This chain joins TRBV5-1 and TRBJ2-1; 11 bases line up with TRBD1. The CDR3 has 14 residues. With 4 bases clipped from V and 7 bases from J, the junction kept 4 bases outside the gene matches. The V gene's germline CDR1 is SGHRS and CDR2 YFSETQ. The CDR3: CASSVRDRGNEQFF. In DNA form, the CDR3 reads TGCGCCAGCAGCGTTCGGGACAGGGGGAATGAGCAGTTCTTC.

This clone has more than one count but fewer than ten. In the same sample, other DNA sequences code for this CDR3. This sequence joins TRBV6-5 and TRBJ2-7; the match to TRBD1 covers 9 bases. Germline loops: CDR1 MNHEY, CDR2 SVGAGI. This CDR3 has 13 residues. V shed 4 bases and J 4 bases; nucleotides not matched to a gene: 2. CDR3 sequence (DNA): TGTGCCAGCAGTTCTGACAGGGGGTACGAGCAGTACTTC. Its translation is CASSSDRGYEQYF.

This clone was seen just once. This chain joins TRBV28 and TRBJ1-5; D may be TRBD1 (6 bases). Trimming removed 6 bases at V and 1 base at J, with 19 bases between. In germline, CDR1 is MDHEN, CDR2 SYDVKM. CDR3 size: 17 residues. The CDR3 DNA reads TGTGCCAGCAGGTTAGGGGGGGCGCATCTGAGCAATCAGCCCCAGCATTTT. Protein: CASRLGGAHLSNQPQHF. Combining the CDR3 with reference TRBV28 and TRBJ1-5 gives the whole variable domain DVKVTQSSRYLVKRTGEKVFLECVQDMDHENMFWYRQDPGLGLRLIYFSYDVKMKEKGDIPEGYSVSREKKERFSLILESASTNQTSMYLCASRLGGAHLSNQPQHFGDGTRLSIL.

Only a few counts were recorded for this clone. In DNA, the CDR3 is TGTGCCAGCAGCCCGGGACAGCTCTCTCCCTCTGGGGCCAACGTCCTGACTTTC. Its protein is CASSPGQLSPSGANVLTF. The rearrangement uses TRBV7-3 and TRBJ2-6; 7 bases are a match to TRBD1. V was clipped by 5 bases and J by 0 bases; unmatched bases: 10. The CDR3 totals 18 residues. From germline, CDR1 is SGHTA and CDR2 FQGTGA.

This clone was seen just once. This chain uses TRBV15 with TRBJ2-1, with 9 bases that match TRBD1. With V trimmed by 0 bases and J by 3 bases, 3 bases remained unmatched. Germline CDR1 is LNHNV and CDR2 is YYDKDF (reference sequence). This CDR3 is built from 16 residues. The DNA for the CDR3 is TGTGCCACCAGCAGAGAAAACAGGGGGCGCTACAATGAGCAGTTCTTC. It encodes CATSRENRGRYNEQFF.

This clone has only one observation. J is TRBJ2-7 and V is TRBV18, with 7 bases that match TRBD1. The CDR3 has 15 amino acids. Germline CDR1 and CDR2: KGHSH and LQKENI. The ends lost 2 bases at V and 3 bases at J; junction bases unmatched: 7. In DNA form, the CDR3 reads TGTGCCAGCTCACCAACGGGGACAGCATACTACGAGCAGTACTTC. This encodes CASSPTGTAYYEQYF.

In this sample, this clone turned up a few times. The chain employs TRBV7-2 and TRBJ2-7, with D maybe TRBD2 (6 bases). The germline V gene encodes CDR1 SGHTA and CDR2 FQGNSA. The CDR3 is 13 residues long. V shed 6 bases and J shed 0 bases, with 9 bases lying between them. CDR3 residues: CASSRDFSYEQYF. CDR3 DNA: TGTGCCAGCAGTCGGGACTTCTCCTACGAGCAGTACTTC.

The chain joins TRBV27 to TRBJ2-7; D might be TRBD1 (6 bases). Germline assignment: CDR1 MNHEY and CDR2 SMNVEV (reference sequence). Trimming pared 5 bases from V and 3 bases from J, leaving 20 bases between. This CDR3 is built from 16 residues. For the CDR3, the DNA is TGTGCCAGCAGTCCGCCTTGGGGTGGGGACATCTACGAGCAGTACTTC. Translating gives CASSPPWGGDIYEQYF.

The chain employs TRBV27 and TRBJ1-5, with 9 bases lining up with TRBD1. After removal of 6 bases from V and 7 bases from J, the junction contained 7 bases not matched to a gene. Germline values: CDR1 MNHEY, CDR2 SMNVEV (reference sequence). This CDR3 comprises 14 residues. Here the CDR3 reads CASSKDRGVQPQHF. As DNA, the CDR3 is TGTGCCAGCAGCAAGGACAGGGGTGTGCAGCCCCAGCATTTT.

J is TRBJ1-2 and V is TRBV10-3, with D possibly being TRBD1 (6 bases). The CDR3 contains 16 residues. V gave up 0 bases and J gave up 4 bases, with 15 bases separating them. Germline V gene lookup returns CDR1 ENHRY and CDR2 SYGVKD. The CDR3 spells CAISESGGDAFYGYTF. CDR3 nucleotide sequence: TGTGCCATCAGTGAGTCTGGGGGCGACGCCTTCTATGGCTACACCTTC.

The CDR3 loop reads CASSPPNWRGGSSYNEQFF. The CDR3 bases are TGTGCCAGCTCACCACCGAATTGGCGGGGCGGAAGCTCCTACAATGAGCAGTTCTTC. This chain joins TRBV18 and TRBJ2-1; D may be TRBD2 (6 bases). CDR1 and CDR2 from the germline V gene are KGHSH and LQKENI. The length of the CDR3 is 19 residues. Trimming removed 0 bases from V and 0 bases from J, with 18 bases in between.